This T cell receptor (beta chain) originates from a study of blood T cell repertoires in COVID-19. Study details: The United States, Italy and Spain supplied acute and convalescent COVID-19 samples.

Per the authors' pipeline: Amplification from reference gene primers served as the basis for estimated nucleated cell counts. Using immunoSEQ multiplex PCR, the repertoire was profiled, and TCRdb retains in-frame clones only, with some absent. V and J calls and clone size follow that table, whereas D and trimming were derived from the DNA. This table has roughly 200,000 clones, 65% to 90% appearing once. V lost 0 bases, J lost 10 bases, and 11 bases lay in between. The germline V gene has CDR1 SGDLS and CDR2 YYNGEE. CDR3 size: 13 residues. Those who participated ranged in age from about 18 to 95 years and resided in around 22 US areas. Self-reported history from a screening survey and questionnaire set each donor's cohort.

The sequencing input was PBMCs or T cells enriched from blood (not recorded which). This TCR derives from a woman aged 40 to 50 with acute COVID-19. V usage is TRBV9 and J usage is TRBJ2-1; the D gene is possibly TRBD2 (5 bases). CDR3 in amino acids: CASSVDLEGEQFF. As DNA, the CDR3 is TGTGCCAGCAGCGTAGATTTAGAGGGCGAGCAGTTCTTC.